Listed here are 2 T cell receptor beta chains from one sample, sequenced in a study of cytomegalovirus exposure and HLA in healthy donors (dated by TCRdb to 2017 to 2019). Library preparation employed the immunoSEQ multiplex PCR assay. For the multiplex PCR, a mixture combining 60 forward primers for TCR Vbeta segments and 13 reverse primers for TCR Jbeta segments was used. The table was pulled from immuneACCESS by TCRdb, which kept in-frame rearrangements only. Such tables lose some clones; where checked, under half of the loss comes from unresolved V genes, and the rest has no known cause. In all, the sample holds 95,000 to 150,000 clones, and roughly 74% of those were seen once. Of the sample, about 4% falls within the top ten clones. The sample consisted of PBMCs. Receptors originate from a woman aged 45-65 years in good health and CMV-seropositive.

The chain joins TRBV4-3 to TRBJ1-2; 10 positions match TRBD1. The V gene's germline CDR1 is LGHNA and CDR2 YSLEER. CDR3 length: 14 residues. The junction had 4 bases not matched to a gene; V was cut back by 2 bases and J by 7 bases. The CDR3, as DNA: TGCGCCAGCAGCCAATCCGGGACAGGGGTTGGCTACACCTTC. Its translation is CASSQSGTGVGYTF.

Worth noting for this clone: At the DNA level, this CDR3 is encoded by other sequences in the same sample as well. The chain recombines TRBV9 with TRBJ2-2; perhaps TRBD1 as D (5 bases). Germline lookup yields CDR1 SGDLS and CDR2 YYNGEE. V lost 1 base and J 4 bases, leaving 11 bases between the germline ends. The CDR3 length is 15 residues. The CDR3 here is CASSVSDRTTGELFF. The CDR3 DNA reads as TGTGCCAGCAGCGTAAGTGACAGAACCACCGGGGAGCTGTTTTTT.